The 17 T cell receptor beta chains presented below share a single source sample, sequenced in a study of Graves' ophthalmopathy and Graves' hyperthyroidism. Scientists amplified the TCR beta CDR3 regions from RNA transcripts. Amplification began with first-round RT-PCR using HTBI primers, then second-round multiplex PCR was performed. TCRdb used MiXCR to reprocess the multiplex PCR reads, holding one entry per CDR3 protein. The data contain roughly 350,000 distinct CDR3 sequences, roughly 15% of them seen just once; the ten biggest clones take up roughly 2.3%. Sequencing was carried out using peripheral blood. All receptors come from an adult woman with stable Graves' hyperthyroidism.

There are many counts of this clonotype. In nucleotides, the CDR3 is TGTGCCAGCACTCCGCGGGCTAACAACGAGCAGTACTTC. As protein: CASTPRANNEQYF. The V and J genes are TRBV12-3 or TRBV12-4 and TRBJ2-7, with a tentative D call TRBD2 (5 bases). This CDR3 spans 13 amino acids. The V end was cut by 7 bases, the J end by 5 bases, with 15 bases between.

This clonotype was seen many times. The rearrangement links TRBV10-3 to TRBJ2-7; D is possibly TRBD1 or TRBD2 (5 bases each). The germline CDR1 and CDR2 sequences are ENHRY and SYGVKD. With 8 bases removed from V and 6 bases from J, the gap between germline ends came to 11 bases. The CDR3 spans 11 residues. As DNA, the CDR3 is TGTGCCATCGGACCAGGGAGCGAGCAGTACTTC. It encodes CAIGPGSEQYF.

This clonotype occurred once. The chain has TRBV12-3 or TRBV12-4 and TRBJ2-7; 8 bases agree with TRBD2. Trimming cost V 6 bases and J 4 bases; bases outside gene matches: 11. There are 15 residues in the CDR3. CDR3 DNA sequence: TGTGCCAGCAGCTGGGCCGGGACTAGAAGGTACGAGCAGTACTTC. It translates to CASSWAGTRRYEQYF.

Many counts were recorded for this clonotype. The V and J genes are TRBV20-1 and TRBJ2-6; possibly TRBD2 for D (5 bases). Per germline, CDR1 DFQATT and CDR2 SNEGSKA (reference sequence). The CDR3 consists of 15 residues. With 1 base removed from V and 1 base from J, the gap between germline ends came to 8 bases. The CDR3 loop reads CSARVPGSGANVLTF. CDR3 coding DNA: TGCAGTGCTAGAGTTCCGGGGTCTGGGGCCAACGTCCTGACTTTC.

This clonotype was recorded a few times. CDR3 in amino acids: CASSSGALYGYTF. The CDR3, as DNA: TGTGCCAGCAGTTCGGGGGCCCTCTATGGCTACACCTTC. The rearrangement uses TRBV12-3 or TRBV12-4 and TRBJ1-2; D might be TRBD1 (6 bases). V was shortened by 4 bases and J by 4 bases, with 10 bases between the two germline ends. The CDR3 is 13 residues long.

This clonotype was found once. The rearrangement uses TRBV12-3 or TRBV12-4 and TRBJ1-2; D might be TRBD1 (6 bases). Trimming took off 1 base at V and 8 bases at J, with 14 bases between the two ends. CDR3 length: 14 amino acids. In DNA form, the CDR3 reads TGTGCCAGCAGTTTAGTGAGGGGGGCGCGGGGCTACACCTTC. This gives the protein CASSLVRGARGYTF.

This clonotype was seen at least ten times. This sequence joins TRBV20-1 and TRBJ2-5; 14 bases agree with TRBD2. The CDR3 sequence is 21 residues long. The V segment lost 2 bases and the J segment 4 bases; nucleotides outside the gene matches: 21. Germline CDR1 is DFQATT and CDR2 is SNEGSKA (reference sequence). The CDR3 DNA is TGCAGTGCTAGAAGCCCGACCGGGACTAGCGGGAGTGGGGATCAGGGAGAGACCCAGTACTTC. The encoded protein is CSARSPTGTSGSGDQGETQYF.

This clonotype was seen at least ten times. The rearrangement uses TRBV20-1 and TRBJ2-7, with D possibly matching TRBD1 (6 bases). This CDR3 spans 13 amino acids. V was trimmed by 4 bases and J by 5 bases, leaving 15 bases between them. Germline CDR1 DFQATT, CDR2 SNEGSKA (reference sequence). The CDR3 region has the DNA TGCAGTGCTAAAATAACAACAGGGAACGAGCAGTACTTC. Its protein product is CSAKITTGNEQYF.

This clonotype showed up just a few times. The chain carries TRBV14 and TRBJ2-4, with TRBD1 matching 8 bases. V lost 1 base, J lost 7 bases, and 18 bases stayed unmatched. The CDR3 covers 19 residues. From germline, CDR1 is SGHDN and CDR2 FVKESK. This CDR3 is CASSQGLGLGQAPRNIQYF. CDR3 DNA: TGTGCCAGCAGCCAAGGTTTAGGGCTGGGACAGGCCCCGAGGAACATTCAGTACTTC.

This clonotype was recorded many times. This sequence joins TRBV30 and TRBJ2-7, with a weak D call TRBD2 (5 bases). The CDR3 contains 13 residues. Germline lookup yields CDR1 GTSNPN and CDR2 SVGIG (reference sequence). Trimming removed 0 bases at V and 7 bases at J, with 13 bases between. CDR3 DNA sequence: TGTGCCTGGAGTGTTCGAGTTGCGGGTGAGCAGTACTTC. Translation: CAWSVRVAGEQYF.

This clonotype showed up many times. The CDR3 nucleotides are TGCAGCCCCAGGGTCTACGAGCAGTACTTC. Protein product: CSPRVYEQYF. The chain is built from TRBV20-1 and TRBJ2-7; possibly TRBD1 for D (5 bases). CDR1 is DFQATT, CDR2 SNEGSKA, per germline (reference sequence). The CDR3 loop spans 10 amino acids.

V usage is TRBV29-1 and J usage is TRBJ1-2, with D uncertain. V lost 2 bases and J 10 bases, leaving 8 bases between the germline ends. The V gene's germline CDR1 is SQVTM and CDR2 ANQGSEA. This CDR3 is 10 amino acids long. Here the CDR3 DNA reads TGCAGCGTTGAACACAGACTCTACACCTTC. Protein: CSVEHRLYTF.

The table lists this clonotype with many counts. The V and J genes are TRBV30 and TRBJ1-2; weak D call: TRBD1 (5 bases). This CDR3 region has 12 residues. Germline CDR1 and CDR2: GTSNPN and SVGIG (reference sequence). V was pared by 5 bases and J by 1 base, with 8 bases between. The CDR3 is CAWRRVNYGYTF. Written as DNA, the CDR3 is TGTGCCTGGCGCAGGGTTAACTATGGCTACACCTTC.

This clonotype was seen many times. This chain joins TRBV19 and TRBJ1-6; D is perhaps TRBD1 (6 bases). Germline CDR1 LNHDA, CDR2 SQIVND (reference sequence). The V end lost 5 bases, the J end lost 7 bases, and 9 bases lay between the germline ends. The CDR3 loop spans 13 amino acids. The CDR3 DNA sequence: TGTGCCAGTAGTTCGGACAGAAATTCACCCCTCCACTTT. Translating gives CASSSDRNSPLHF.

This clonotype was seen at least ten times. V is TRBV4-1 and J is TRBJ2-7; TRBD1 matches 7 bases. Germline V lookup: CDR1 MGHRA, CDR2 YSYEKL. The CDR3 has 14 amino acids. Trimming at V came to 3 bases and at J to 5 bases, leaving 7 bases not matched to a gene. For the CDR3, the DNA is TGCGCCAGCAGCCACGAGACAGGGAGCAACGAGCAGTACTTC. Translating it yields CASSHETGSNEQYF.

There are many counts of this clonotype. The CDR3 loop reads CASSYVGQETQYF. CDR3 in DNA: TGTGCCAGCAGTTACGTCGGGCAAGAGACCCAGTACTTC. The chain joins TRBV6-2 or TRBV6-3 to TRBJ2-5; D is uncertain. Trimming removed 2 bases at V and 2 bases at J, with 6 bases between. The germline CDR1 and CDR2 sequences are MNHEY and SVGEGT. The CDR3 length is 13 residues.

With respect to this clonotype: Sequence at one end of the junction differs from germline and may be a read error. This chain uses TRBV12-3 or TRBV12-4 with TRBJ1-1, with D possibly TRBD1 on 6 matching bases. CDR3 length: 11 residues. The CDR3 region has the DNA TGTGCCAGCAATTTAAGGGGGGAAGCTTTCTTT. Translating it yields CASNLRGEAFF.